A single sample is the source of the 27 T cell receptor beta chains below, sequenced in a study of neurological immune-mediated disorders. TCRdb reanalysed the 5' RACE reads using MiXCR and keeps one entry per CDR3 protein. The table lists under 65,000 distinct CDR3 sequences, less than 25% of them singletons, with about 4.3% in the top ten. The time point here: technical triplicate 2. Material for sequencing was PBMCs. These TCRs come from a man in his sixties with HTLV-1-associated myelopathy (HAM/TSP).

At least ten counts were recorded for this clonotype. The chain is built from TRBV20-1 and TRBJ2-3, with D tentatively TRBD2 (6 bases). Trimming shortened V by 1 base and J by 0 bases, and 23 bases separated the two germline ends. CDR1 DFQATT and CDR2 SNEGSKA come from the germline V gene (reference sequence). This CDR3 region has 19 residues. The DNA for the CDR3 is TGCAGTGCTAGAGGGGTGGGCGGGAATTACGGGCGGAGCACAGATACGCAGTATTTT. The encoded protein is CSARGVGGNYGRSTDTQYF.

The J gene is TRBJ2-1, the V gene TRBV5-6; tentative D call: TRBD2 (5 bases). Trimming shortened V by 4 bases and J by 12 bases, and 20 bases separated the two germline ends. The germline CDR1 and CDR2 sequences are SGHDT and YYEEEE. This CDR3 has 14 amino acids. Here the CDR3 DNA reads TGTGCCAGCAGCCCCACCCCCTTACTAGGTGCGCAGTTCTTC. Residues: CASSPTPLLGAQFF.

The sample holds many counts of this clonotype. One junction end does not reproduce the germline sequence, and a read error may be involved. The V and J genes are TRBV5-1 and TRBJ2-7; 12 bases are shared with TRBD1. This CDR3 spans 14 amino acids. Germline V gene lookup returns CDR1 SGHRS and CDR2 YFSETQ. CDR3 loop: CASRLGQGAYEQYF. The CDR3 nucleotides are TGCGCCAGCAGATTGGGACAGGGGGCATACGAGCAGTACTTC.

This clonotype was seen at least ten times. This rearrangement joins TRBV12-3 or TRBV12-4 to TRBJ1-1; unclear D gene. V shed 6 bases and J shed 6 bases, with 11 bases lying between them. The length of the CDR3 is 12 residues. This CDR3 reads CASSQQRAEAFF. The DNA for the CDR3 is TGTGCCAGCAGCCAGCAACGTGCTGAAGCTTTCTTT.

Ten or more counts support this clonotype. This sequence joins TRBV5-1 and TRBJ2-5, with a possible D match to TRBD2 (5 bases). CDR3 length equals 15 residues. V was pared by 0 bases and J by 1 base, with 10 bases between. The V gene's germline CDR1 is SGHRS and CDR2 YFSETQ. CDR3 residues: CASSLGRGTQETQYF. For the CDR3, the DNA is TGCGCCAGCAGCTTGGGTCGGGGAACCCAAGAGACCCAGTACTTC.

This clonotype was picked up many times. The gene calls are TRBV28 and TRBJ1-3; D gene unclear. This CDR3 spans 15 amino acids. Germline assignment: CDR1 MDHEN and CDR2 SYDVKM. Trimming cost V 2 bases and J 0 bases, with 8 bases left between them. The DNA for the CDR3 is TGTGCCAGCAGTTTAGAGGTTAACTCTGGAAACACCATATATTTT. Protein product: CASSLEVNSGNTIYF.

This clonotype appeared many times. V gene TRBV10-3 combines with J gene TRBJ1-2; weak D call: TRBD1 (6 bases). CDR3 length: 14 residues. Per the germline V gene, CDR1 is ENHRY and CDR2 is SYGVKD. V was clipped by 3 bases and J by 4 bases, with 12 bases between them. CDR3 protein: CAISEGGSSYGYTF. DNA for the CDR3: TGTGCCATCAGTGAAGGGGGGTCGTCCTATGGCTACACCTTC.

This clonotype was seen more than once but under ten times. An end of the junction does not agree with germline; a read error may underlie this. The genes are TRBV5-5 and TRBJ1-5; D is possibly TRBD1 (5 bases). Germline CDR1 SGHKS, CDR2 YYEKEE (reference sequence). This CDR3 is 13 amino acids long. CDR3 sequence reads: CVSSLSGSQPQHF. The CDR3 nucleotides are TGTGTCAGCAGCTTATCAGGGAGTCAGCCCCAGCATTTT.

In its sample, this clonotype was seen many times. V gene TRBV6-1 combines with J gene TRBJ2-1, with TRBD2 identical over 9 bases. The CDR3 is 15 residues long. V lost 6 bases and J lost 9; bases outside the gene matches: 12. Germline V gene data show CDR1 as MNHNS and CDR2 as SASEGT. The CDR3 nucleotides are TGTGCCAGCAGCCCGGGAGCTAGCGGGAATAGTGAGCAGTTCTTC. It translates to CASSPGASGNSEQFF.

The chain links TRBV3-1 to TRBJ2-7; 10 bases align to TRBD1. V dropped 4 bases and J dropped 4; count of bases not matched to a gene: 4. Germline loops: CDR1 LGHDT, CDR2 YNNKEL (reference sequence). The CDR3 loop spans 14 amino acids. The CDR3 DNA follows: TGTGCCAGCAGCCGAGGGACAGGGGTGTACGAGCAGTACTTC. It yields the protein CASSRGTGVYEQYF.

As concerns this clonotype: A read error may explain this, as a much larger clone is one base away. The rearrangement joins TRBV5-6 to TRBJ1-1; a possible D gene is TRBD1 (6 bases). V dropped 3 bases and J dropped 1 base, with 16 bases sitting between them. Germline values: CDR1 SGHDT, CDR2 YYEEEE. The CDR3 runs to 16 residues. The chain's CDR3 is CASSSRDTGRNTEAFF. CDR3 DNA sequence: TGTGCCAGCAGCTCCCGGGACACCGGAAGGAACACTGAAGCTTTCTTT.

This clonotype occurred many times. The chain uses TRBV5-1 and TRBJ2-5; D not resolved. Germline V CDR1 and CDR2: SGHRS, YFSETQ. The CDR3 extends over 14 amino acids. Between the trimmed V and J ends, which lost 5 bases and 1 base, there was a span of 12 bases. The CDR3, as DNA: TGCGCCAGCAGATCGACCGCTACCCAAGAGACCCAGTACTTC. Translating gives CASRSTATQETQYF.

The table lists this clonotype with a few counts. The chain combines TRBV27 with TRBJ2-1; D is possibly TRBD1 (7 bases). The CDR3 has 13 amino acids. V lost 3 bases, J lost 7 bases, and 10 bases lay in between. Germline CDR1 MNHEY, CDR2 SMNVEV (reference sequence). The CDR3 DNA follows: TGTGCCAGCAGTTTCCAGGGGGGAAATGAGCAGTTCTTC. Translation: CASSFQGGNEQFF.

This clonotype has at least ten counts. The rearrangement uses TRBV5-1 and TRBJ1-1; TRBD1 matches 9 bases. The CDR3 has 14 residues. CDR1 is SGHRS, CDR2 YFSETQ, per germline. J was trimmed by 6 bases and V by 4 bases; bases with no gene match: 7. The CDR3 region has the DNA TGCGCCAGCAGCGAGGGACAGGGCGGCTCTGAAGCTTTCTTT. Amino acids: CASSEGQGGSEAFF.

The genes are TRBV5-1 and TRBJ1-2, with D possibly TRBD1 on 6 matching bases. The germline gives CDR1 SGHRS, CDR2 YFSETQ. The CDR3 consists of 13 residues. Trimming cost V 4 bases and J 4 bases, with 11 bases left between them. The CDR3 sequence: CASSPLTGYGYTF. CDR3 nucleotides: TGCGCCAGCAGCCCCCTGACAGGCTATGGCTACACCTTC.

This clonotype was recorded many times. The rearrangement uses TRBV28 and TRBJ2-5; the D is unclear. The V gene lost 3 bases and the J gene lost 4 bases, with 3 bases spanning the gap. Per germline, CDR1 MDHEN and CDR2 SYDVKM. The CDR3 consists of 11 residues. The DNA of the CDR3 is TGTGCCAGCAGTTTGAGAGAGACCCAGTACTTC. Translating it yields CASSLRETQYF.

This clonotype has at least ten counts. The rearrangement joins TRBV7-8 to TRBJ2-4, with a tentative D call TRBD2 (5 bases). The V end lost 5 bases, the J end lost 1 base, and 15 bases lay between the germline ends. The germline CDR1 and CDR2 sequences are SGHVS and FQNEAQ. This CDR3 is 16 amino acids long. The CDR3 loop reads CASSQKTRGAKNIQYF. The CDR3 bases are TGTGCCAGCAGCCAAAAAACGCGAGGGGCCAAAAACATTCAGTACTTC.

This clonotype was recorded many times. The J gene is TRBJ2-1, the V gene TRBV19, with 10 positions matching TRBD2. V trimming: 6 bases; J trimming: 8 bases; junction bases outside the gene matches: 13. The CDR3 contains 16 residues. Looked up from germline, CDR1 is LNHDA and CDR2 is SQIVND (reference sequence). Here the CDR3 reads CASSTTSGTRNHEQFF. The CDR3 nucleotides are TGTGCCAGTAGCACAACTAGCGGGACCAGGAACCATGAGCAGTTCTTC.

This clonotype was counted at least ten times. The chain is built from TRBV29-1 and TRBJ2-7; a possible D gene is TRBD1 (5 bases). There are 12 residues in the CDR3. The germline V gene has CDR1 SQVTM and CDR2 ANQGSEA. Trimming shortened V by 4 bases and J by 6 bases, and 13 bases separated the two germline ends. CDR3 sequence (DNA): TGCAGCGTTGGAGCAGGGATAGCCGAGCAGTACTTC. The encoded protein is CSVGAGIAEQYF.

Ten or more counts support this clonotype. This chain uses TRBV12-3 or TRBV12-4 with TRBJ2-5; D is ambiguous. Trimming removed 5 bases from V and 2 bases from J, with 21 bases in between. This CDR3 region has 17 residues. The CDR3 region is CASSPSKRKTRQETQYF. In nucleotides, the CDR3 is TGTGCCAGCAGTCCAAGCAAGAGAAAGACAAGACAAGAGACCCAGTACTTC.

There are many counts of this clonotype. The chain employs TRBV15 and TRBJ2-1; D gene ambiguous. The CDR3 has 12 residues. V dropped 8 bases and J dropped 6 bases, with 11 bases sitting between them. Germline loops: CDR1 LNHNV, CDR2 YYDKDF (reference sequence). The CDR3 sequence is CATSRPRNEQFF. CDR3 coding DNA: TGTGCCACCTCTCGTCCCCGCAATGAGCAGTTCTTC.

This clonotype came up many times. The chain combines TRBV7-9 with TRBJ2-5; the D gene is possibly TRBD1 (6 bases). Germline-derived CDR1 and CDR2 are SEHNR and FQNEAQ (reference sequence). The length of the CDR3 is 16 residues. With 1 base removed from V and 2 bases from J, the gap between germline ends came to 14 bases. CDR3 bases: TGTGCCAGCAGCTTAGGGGGGCAGGCAGGACAAGAGACCCAGTACTTC. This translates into CASSLGGQAGQETQYF. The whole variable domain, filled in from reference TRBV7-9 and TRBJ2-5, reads DTGVSQNPRHKITKRGQNVTFRCDPISEHNRLYWYRQTLGQGPEFLTYFQNEAQLEKSRLLSDRFSAERPKGSFSTLEIQRTEQGDSAMYLCASSLGGQAGQETQYFGPGTRLLVL.

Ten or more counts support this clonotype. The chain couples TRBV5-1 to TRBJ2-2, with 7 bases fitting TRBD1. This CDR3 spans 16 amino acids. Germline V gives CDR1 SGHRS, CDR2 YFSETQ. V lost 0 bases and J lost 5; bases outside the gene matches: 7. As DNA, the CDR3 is TGCGCCAGCAGCTTGGGATGGGACAGCCGGACCGGGGAGCTGTTTTTT. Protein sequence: CASSLGWDSRTGELFF.

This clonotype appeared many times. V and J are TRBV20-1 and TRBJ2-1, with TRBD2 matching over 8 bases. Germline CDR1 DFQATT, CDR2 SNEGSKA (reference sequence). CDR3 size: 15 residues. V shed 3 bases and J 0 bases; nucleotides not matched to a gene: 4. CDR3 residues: CSASRSGSSYNEQFF. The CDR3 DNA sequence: TGCAGTGCTAGCCGGAGCGGGAGCTCCTACAATGAGCAGTTCTTC.

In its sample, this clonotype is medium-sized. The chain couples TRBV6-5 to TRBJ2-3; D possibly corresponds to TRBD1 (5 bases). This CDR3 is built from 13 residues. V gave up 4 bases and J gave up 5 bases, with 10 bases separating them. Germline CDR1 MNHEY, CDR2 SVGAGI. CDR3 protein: CASSSSGKDTQYF. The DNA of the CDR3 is TGTGCCAGCAGTTCCTCAGGGAAAGATACGCAGTATTTT.

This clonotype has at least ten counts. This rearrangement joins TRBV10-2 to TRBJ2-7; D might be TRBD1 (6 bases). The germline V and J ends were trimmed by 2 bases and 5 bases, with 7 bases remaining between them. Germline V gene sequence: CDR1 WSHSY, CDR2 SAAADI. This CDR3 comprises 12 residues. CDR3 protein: CASSEDRNEQYF. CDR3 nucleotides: TGCGCCAGCAGTGAGGACAGGAACGAGCAGTACTTC.

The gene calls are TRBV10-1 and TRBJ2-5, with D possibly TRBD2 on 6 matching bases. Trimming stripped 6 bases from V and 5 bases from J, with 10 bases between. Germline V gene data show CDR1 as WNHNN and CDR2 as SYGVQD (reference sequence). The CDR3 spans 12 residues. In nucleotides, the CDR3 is TGCGCCAGCAGCCGGGACTCGGAGACCCAGTACTTC. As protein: CASSRDSETQYF.